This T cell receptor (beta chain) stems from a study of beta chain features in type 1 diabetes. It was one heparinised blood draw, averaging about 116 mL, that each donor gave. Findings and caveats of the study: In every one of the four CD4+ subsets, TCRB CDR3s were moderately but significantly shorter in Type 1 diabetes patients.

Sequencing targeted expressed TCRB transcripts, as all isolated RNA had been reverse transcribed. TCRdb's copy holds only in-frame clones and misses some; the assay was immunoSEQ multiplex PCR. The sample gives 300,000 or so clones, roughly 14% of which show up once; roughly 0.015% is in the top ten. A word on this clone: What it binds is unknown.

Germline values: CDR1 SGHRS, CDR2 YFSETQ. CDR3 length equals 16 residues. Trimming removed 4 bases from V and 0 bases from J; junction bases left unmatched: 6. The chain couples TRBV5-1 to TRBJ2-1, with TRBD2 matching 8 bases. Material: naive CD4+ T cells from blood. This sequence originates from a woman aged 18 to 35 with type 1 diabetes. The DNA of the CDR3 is TGCGCCAGCAGCGCCGGGAGCGGGAGCTCCTACAATGAGCAGTTCTTC. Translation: CASSAGSGSSYNEQFF.